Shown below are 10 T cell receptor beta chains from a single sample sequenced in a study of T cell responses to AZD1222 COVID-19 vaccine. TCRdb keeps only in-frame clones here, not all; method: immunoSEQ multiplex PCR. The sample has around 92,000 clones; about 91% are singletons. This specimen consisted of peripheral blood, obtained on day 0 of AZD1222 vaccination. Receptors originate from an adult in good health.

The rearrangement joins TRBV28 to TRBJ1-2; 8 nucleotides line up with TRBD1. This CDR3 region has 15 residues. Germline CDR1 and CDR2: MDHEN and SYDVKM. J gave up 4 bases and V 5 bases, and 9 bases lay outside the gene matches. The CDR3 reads CASSRSGTGSYGYTF. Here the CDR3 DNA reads TGTGCCAGCAGTAGATCCGGGACAGGATCCTATGGCTACACCTTC.

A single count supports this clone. CDR3 region: CASGLVRGTSNQPQHF. The CDR3 DNA sequence: TGTGCTAGTGGTTTGGTACGGGGCACTAGCAATCAGCCCCAGCATTTT. This chain uses TRBV12-5 with TRBJ1-5, with D possibly matching TRBD1 (5 bases). V was trimmed by 0 bases and J by 0 bases, leaving 9 bases between them. This CDR3 region has 16 residues. Germline CDR1 reads LGHNT; CDR2 reads FRNRAP.

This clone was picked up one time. The CDR3 reads CASSLAMQINEKLFF. The CDR3 DNA is TGTGCCAGCAGCTTAGCTATGCAGATTAATGAAAAACTGTTTTTT. The chain combines TRBV7-9 with TRBJ1-4; no clear D gene. This CDR3 is 15 amino acids long. V was cut by 0 bases and J by 4 bases, with 9 bases left in between. Germline CDR1 SEHNR, CDR2 FQNEAQ (reference sequence).

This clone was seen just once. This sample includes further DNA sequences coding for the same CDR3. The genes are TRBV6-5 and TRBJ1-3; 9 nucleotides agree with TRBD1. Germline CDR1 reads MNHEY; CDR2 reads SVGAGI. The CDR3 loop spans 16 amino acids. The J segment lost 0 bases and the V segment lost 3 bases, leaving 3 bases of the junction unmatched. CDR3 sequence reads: CASSYGTGTSGNTIYF. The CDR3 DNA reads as TGTGCCAGCAGTTATGGGACAGGGACCTCTGGAAACACCATATATTTT.

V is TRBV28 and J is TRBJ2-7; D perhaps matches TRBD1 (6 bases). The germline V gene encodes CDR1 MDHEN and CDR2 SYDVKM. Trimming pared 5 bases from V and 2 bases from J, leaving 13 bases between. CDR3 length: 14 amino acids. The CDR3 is CASSKPGHPYEQYF. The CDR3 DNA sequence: TGTGCCAGCAGTAAACCGGGACATCCCTACGAGCAGTACTTC.

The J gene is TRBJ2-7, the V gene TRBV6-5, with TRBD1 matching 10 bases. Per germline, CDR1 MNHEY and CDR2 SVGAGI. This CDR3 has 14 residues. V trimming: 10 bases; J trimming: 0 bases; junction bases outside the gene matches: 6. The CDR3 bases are TGTGCCATCTTGGACAGGGGGGACTCCTACGAGCAGTACTTC. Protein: CAILDRGDSYEQYF.

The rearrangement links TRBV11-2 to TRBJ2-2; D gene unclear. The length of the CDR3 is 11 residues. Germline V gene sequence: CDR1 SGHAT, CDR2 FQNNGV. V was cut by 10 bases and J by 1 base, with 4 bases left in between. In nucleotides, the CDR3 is TGTGCCACCTTGAACACCGGGGAGCTGTTTTTT. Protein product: CATLNTGELFF.

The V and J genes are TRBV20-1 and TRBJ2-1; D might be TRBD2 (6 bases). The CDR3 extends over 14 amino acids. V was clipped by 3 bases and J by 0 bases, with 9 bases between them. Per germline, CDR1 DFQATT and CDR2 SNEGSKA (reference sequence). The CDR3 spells CSASSGLSYNEQFF. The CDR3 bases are TGCAGTGCTAGTTCGGGACTCTCCTACAATGAGCAGTTCTTC.

The chain's CDR3 is CSAAGGQGNEKLFF. CDR3 bases: TGCAGCGCAGCGGGAGGACAGGGGAATGAAAAACTGTTTTTT. The chain is built from TRBV29-1 and TRBJ1-4, with TRBD1 matching 9 bases. V dropped 7 bases and J dropped 5; count of bases not matched to a gene: 8. Germline values: CDR1 SQVTM, CDR2 ANQGSEA. The CDR3 contains 14 residues.

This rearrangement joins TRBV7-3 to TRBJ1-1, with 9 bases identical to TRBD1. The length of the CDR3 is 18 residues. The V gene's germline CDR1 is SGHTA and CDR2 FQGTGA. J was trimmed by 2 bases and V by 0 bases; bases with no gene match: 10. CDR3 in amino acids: CASSLTGGLTGGNTEAFF. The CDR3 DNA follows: TGTGCCAGCAGCTTAACTGGGGGCTTGACAGGGGGTAACACTGAAGCTTTCTTT. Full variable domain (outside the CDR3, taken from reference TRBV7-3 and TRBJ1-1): GAGVSQTPSNKVTEKGKYVELRCDPISGHTALYWYRQSLGQGPEFLIYFQGTGAADDSGLPNDRFFAVRPEGSVSTLKIQRTERGDSAVYLCASSLTGGLTGGNTEAFFGQGTRLTVV.